This T cell receptor beta chain was sequenced in a study of CD8 T cells in ankylosing spondylitis. From the 5' RACE reads, TCRdb called clonotypes with MiXCR, one entry per CDR3 protein. Among about 160,000 distinct CDR3 sequences listed, 15% to 20% were seen once. V was pared by 3 bases and J by 3 bases, with 5 bases of the junction left unmatched. This CDR3 has 15 amino acids. Germline CDR1 reads SGHTA; CDR2 reads FQGNSA. V usage is TRBV7-2 and J usage is TRBJ2-7; 10 bases are a match to TRBD2. This receptor was taken from a male donor with ankylosing spondylitis or in good health (not recorded which). The specimen sequenced was blood, either unsorted or a sorted T cell fraction (not recorded which). The CDR3 loop is CASSLEAGGGYEQYF. CDR3 bases: TGTGCCAGCAGCTTGGAAGCGGGAGGGGGCTACGAGCAGTACTTC.